These 28 T cell receptor beta chains came from one sample sequenced in a study of blood T cell repertoires in COVID-19. The data were produced by immunoSEQ multiplex PCR, yet TCRdb's version contains in-frame clones alone and is incomplete. The data show over 450,000 clones, about 89% seen once. Source material: peripheral blood. These receptors were obtained from a woman aged 45-65 years with COVID-19, enrolled during active disease.

This clone has just one count. This chain connects TRBV4-1 to TRBJ2-2; D is perhaps TRBD1 (5 bases). Germline values: CDR1 MGHRA, CDR2 YSYEKL. This CDR3 region has 16 residues. With 2 bases removed from V and 4 bases from J, the gap between germline ends came to 14 bases. The CDR3 DNA reads as TGCGCCAGCAGCCAATTAGGTCAGGGCTTCACCGGGGAGCTGTTTTTT. This encodes CASSQLGQGFTGELFF.

V gene TRBV29-1 combines with J gene TRBJ1-1; 7 nucleotides match TRBD1. The CDR3 contains 17 residues. Trimming at V came to 3 bases and at J to 0 bases, leaving 13 bases not matched to a gene. The germline V gene has CDR1 SQVTM and CDR2 ANQGSEA. This CDR3 is CSVDPGQHYEMNTEAFF. In DNA, the CDR3 is TGCAGCGTTGATCCGGGACAGCATTACGAGATGAACACTGAAGCTTTCTTT.

The chain links TRBV5-1 to TRBJ2-7, with 10 bases identical to TRBD1. The V gene's germline CDR1 is SGHRS and CDR2 YFSETQ. Trimming took 3 bases from V and 5 from J; bases not matched to a gene: 5. This CDR3 comprises 14 residues. The CDR3 sequence is CASSWGDRGHEQYF. As DNA, the CDR3 is TGCGCCAGCAGCTGGGGGGACAGGGGCCACGAGCAGTACTTC.

The chain carries TRBV30 and TRBJ2-3; D remains unclear. Germline V gene sequence: CDR1 GTSNPN, CDR2 SVGIG (reference sequence). The CDR3 length is 10 residues. The germline V and J ends were trimmed by 7 bases and 6 bases, with 8 bases remaining between them. CDR3 nucleotide sequence: TGTGCCTTCGAGTCCGATACGCAGTATTTT. It translates to CAFESDTQYF. Full variable domain (outside the CDR3, taken from reference TRBV30 and TRBJ2-3): SQTIHQWPATLVQPVGSPLSLECTVEGTSNPNLYWYRQAAGRGLQLLFYSVGIGQISSEVPQNLSASRPQDRQFILSSKKLLLSDSGFYLCAFESDTQYFGPGTRLTVL.

The gene calls are TRBV24-1 and TRBJ2-5; 7 bases map to TRBD1. CDR3 length: 14 residues. The germline V gene encodes CDR1 KGHDR and CDR2 SFDVKD. Trimming at V came to 4 bases and at J to 3 bases, leaving 4 bases not matched to a gene. CDR3 protein: CATSDSGTEETQYF. The CDR3 DNA follows: TGTGCCACCAGTGACTCCGGGACAGAAGAGACCCAGTACTTC.

V gene TRBV6-5 combines with J gene TRBJ2-2; 11 nucleotides line up with TRBD2. The CDR3 is 15 residues long. Germline lookup yields CDR1 MNHEY and CDR2 SVGAGI. Germline trimming cut 5 bases from V and 1 base from J; bases unmatched to any gene: 0. CDR3: CASSTSGGNTGELFF. As DNA, the CDR3 is TGTGCCAGCAGTACTAGCGGGGGGAACACCGGGGAGCTGTTTTTT.

The chain uses TRBV27 and TRBJ1-5, with D uncertain. V was pared by 3 bases and J by 3 bases, with 15 bases between. Looked up from germline, CDR1 is MNHEY and CDR2 is SMNVEV (reference sequence). This CDR3 has 16 residues. CDR3 in DNA: TGTGCCAGCAGTTTTTCTGGAGGCAAGCACAATCAGCCCCAGCATTTT. Translated: CASSFSGGKHNQPQHF.

The rearrangement links TRBV3-1 (or the pseudogene TRBV3-2) to TRBJ1-1, with no clear D. This CDR3 has 15 residues. V lost 4 bases to trimming and J lost 0 bases, with 12 bases between them. CDR1 is LGHDT, CDR2 YNNKEL, per germline (reference sequence). CDR3 loop: CASSRDNNMNTEAFF. Written as DNA, the CDR3 is TGTGCCAGCAGCCGCGACAATAACATGAACACTGAAGCTTTCTTT.

As for this clone: Its ends do not fully match the called genes, so a read error is possible. The rearrangement uses TRBV19 and TRBJ2-1; TRBD1 might be the D (5 bases). Per germline, CDR1 LNHDA and CDR2 SQIVND (reference sequence). CDR3 size: 13 residues. CDR3 nucleotide sequence: TGTACCAGTAGTAACCAAGGGGTCCGTGAGCAGTTCTTC. Amino acid sequence: CTSSNQGVREQFF.

The gene calls are TRBV19 and TRBJ1-2, with a possible D match to TRBD1 (5 bases). This CDR3 spans 12 amino acids. With 4 bases removed from V and 6 bases from J, the gap between germline ends came to 9 bases. Germline lookup yields CDR1 LNHDA and CDR2 SQIVND (reference sequence). The CDR3 is CASSTRAHGYTF. In nucleotides, the CDR3 is TGTGCCAGTAGTACCAGGGCCCATGGCTACACCTTC.

The rearrangement uses TRBV27 and TRBJ2-7; D ambiguous. The CDR3 loop spans 14 amino acids. Trimming left V 2 bases short and J 3 bases short, with 11 bases between. Germline-derived CDR1 and CDR2 are MNHEY and SMNVEV (reference sequence). The CDR3 nucleotides read TGTGCCAGCAGTTTAACCGGGTCTTACTACGAGCAGTACTTC. Its protein is CASSLTGSYYEQYF.

The rearrangement joins TRBV15 to TRBJ2-4, with 7 bases aligning to TRBD1. The CDR3 contains 13 residues. The germline V gene has CDR1 LNHNV and CDR2 YYDKDF (reference sequence). J gave up 6 bases and V 8 bases, and 7 bases lay outside the gene matches. The CDR3 spells CATAKDRANIQYF. The CDR3 region has the DNA TGTGCCACCGCTAAAGACAGGGCAAACATTCAGTACTTC.

As to this clone: The identical CDR3 is also encoded by other nucleotide sequences in the sample. V usage is TRBV19 and J usage is TRBJ1-1, with D possibly matching TRBD1 (5 bases). V dropped 1 base and J dropped 4 bases, with 13 bases sitting between them. Germline-derived CDR1 and CDR2 are LNHDA and SQIVND (reference sequence). CDR3 length: 15 amino acids. This CDR3 reads CASSIVGRGGTEAFF. CDR3 coding DNA: TGTGCCAGTAGTATAGTAGGTAGGGGCGGCACTGAAGCTTTCTTT.

The chain links TRBV6-6 to TRBJ2-7; 8 nucleotides match TRBD2. V shed 2 bases and J 7 bases; nucleotides not matched to a gene: 4. There are 13 residues in the CDR3. Germline loops: CDR1 MNHNY, CDR2 SVGAGI (reference sequence). CDR3 sequence reads: CASSYRGGEEQYF. CDR3 nucleotide sequence: TGTGCCAGCAGTTACCGGGGGGGTGAGGAGCAGTACTTC.

The J gene is TRBJ2-7, the V gene TRBV4-1; 10 bases line up with TRBD2. Germline-derived CDR1 and CDR2 are MGHRA and YSYEKL. The CDR3 consists of 17 residues. Losses at the gene ends were 2 bases for V and 4 bases for J; bases not matched to a gene: 11. The CDR3 loop reads CASSQYNSGGSPYEQYF. In nucleotides, the CDR3 is TGCGCCAGCAGCCAATATAATAGCGGGGGGTCCCCTTACGAGCAGTACTTC.

The chain joins TRBV10-3 to TRBJ1-4, with D possibly being TRBD1 (5 bases). V lost 4 bases to trimming and J lost 6 bases, with 18 bases between them. Germline-derived CDR1 and CDR2 are ENHRY and SYGVKD. The CDR3 consists of 16 residues. The CDR3 bases are TGTGCCATCAGTGCCTCGACCGGGACTGGGGATGAAAAACTGTTTTTT. Its translation is CAISASTGTGDEKLFF.

The chain joins TRBV11-2 to TRBJ2-7; TRBD1 agrees at 9 bases. Losses at the gene ends were 3 bases for V and 2 bases for J; bases not matched to a gene: 5. Germline V lookup: CDR1 SGHAT, CDR2 FQNNGV. This CDR3 is 15 amino acids long. CDR3 loop: CASSFSGQGTYEQYF. For the CDR3, the DNA is TGTGCCAGCAGCTTTTCCGGACAGGGGACCTACGAGCAGTACTTC.

This clone was seen once. The V call is TRBV7-9, the J call TRBJ2-7, with unresolved D. Germline assignment: CDR1 SEHNR and CDR2 FQNEAQ (reference sequence). V lost 9 bases and J 5 bases, leaving 14 bases between the germline ends. The CDR3 consists of 12 residues. As DNA, the CDR3 is TGTGCCAGTACCTCAGGCGCCCACGAGCAGTACTTC. Protein product: CASTSGAHEQYF. The full variable domain, in which reference TRBV7-9 and TRBJ2-7 provide the parts outside the CDR3, is DTGVSQNPRHKITKRGQNVTFRCDPISEHNRLYWYRQTLGQGPEFLTYFQNEAQLEKSRLLSDRFSAERPKGSFSTLEIQRTEQGDSAMYLCASTSGAHEQYFGPGTRLTVT.

This chain connects TRBV4-1 to TRBJ1-1; D ambiguous. CDR1 is MGHRA, CDR2 YSYEKL, per germline. With 1 base removed from V and 8 bases from J, the gap between germline ends came to 20 bases. CDR3 size: 16 residues. CDR3 residues: CASSQGWYPGGSEAFF. As DNA, the CDR3 is TGCGCCAGCAGCCAAGGGTGGTACCCCGGAGGATCCGAAGCTTTCTTT.

The V call is TRBV9, the J call TRBJ2-5; D possibly corresponds to TRBD2 (6 bases). Germline V gives CDR1 SGDLS, CDR2 YYNGEE. Deletions cut 0 bases from V and 5 bases from J, with 11 bases between. There are 14 residues in the CDR3. CDR3 amino acids: CASSVDPGGETQYF. In DNA form, the CDR3 reads TGTGCCAGCAGCGTAGATCCTGGGGGGGAGACCCAGTACTTC.

This chain joins TRBV6-5 and TRBJ1-6, with TRBD1 matching over 7 bases. In germline, CDR1 is MNHEY, CDR2 SVGAGI. With V trimmed by 4 bases and J by 4 bases, 7 bases remained unmatched. This CDR3 is built from 16 residues. CDR3 in DNA: TGTGCCAGCAGTTCCGGCAGGACAGGATATAATTCACCCCTCCACTTT. Translated: CASSSGRTGYNSPLHF.

The chain recombines TRBV10-1 with TRBJ1-1, with no clear D. The CDR3 spans 13 residues. Trimming shortened V by 6 bases and J by 1 base, and 9 bases separated the two germline ends. Looked up from germline, CDR1 is WNHNN and CDR2 is SYGVQD (reference sequence). The CDR3 DNA reads as TGCGCCAGCAGCCTATCTCAGAACACTGAAGCTTTCTTT. It yields the protein CASSLSQNTEAFF.

The CDR3 reads CASSLERGGLTDTQYF. The CDR3, as DNA: TGTGCCAGCAGCTTAGAGCGGGGTGGGTTGACAGATACGCAGTATTTT. The chain employs TRBV11-2 and TRBJ2-3; D may be TRBD2 (6 bases). From germline, CDR1 is SGHAT and CDR2 FQNNGV. Trimming took off 0 bases at V and 3 bases at J, with 13 bases between the two ends. This CDR3 has 16 residues.

V and J are TRBV5-5 and TRBJ2-3; D unresolved. This CDR3 region has 14 residues. Germline assignment: CDR1 SGHKS and CDR2 YYEKEE (reference sequence). V was pared by 0 bases and J by 6 bases, with 11 bases between. Written as DNA, the CDR3 is TGTGCCAGCAGCTTGGGGGCGCCCAGGGATACGCAGTATTTT. It translates to CASSLGAPRDTQYF.

This chain uses TRBV9 with TRBJ2-3; the D gene is possibly TRBD2 (6 bases). CDR1 is SGDLS and CDR2 is YYNGEE in the germline V gene. The CDR3 runs 15 residues. V lost 4 bases and J lost 4, with 16 bases in between. The CDR3 DNA reads TGTGCCAGCAGCCCGGGACTCCGGCGGGCAGATACGCAGTATTTT. It codes for CASSPGLRRADTQYF. Using reference TRBV9 and TRBJ2-3 for the parts outside the CDR3, the full variable domain is DSGVTQTPKHLITATGQRVTLRCSPRSGDLSVYWYQQSLDQGLQFLIQYYNGEERAKGNILERFSAQQFPDLHSELNLSSLELGDSALYFCASSPGLRRADTQYFGPGTRLTVL.

This chain joins TRBV6-5 and TRBJ1-6; D gene ambiguous. Germline V gene sequence: CDR1 MNHEY, CDR2 SVGAGI. V was pared by 6 bases and J by 10 bases, with 19 bases between. The CDR3 spans 15 residues. The CDR3 here is CASSPAPSLRSPLHF. CDR3 DNA sequence: TGTGCCAGCAGCCCCGCCCCGAGTCTCCGATCACCCCTCCACTTT.

The gene calls are TRBV6-5 and TRBJ2-7, with TRBD1 identical over 9 bases. This CDR3 spans 15 amino acids. V lost 6 bases, J lost 4 bases, and 10 bases stayed unmatched. The germline V gene has CDR1 MNHEY and CDR2 SVGAGI. This chain's CDR3 is CASRSPGQGRYEQYF. CDR3 bases: TGTGCCAGCAGGTCACCGGGACAGGGACGATACGAGCAGTACTTC.

The chain uses TRBV5-1 and TRBJ2-3, with TRBD2 as a possible D gene (5 bases). The CDR3 has 15 amino acids. The germline V gene has CDR1 SGHRS and CDR2 YFSETQ. Trimming stripped 2 bases from V and 0 bases from J, with 10 bases between. For the CDR3, the DNA is TGCGCCAGCAGCTTCTCGGGGTCTAGCACAGATACGCAGTATTTT. Protein product: CASSFSGSSTDTQYF.